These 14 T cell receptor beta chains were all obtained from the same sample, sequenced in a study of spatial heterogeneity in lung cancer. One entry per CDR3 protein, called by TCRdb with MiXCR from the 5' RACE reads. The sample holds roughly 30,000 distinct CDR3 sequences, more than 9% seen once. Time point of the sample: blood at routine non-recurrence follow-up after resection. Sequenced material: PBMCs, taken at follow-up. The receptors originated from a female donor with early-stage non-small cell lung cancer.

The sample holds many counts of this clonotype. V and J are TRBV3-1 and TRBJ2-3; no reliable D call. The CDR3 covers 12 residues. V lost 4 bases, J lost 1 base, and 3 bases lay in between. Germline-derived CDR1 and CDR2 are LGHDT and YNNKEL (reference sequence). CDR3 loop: CASSPRTDTQYF. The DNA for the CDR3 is TGTGCCAGCAGCCCCCGCACAGATACGCAGTATTTT.

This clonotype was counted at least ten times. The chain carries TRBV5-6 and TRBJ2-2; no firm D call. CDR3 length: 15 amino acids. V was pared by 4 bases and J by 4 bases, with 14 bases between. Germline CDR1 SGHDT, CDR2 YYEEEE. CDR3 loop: CASSPDRAITGELFF. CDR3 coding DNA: TGTGCCAGCAGCCCGGACCGGGCCATCACCGGGGAGCTGTTTTTT. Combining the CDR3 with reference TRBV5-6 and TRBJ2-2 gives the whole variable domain DAGVTQSPTHLIKTRGQQVTLRCSPKSGHDTVSWYQQALGQGPQFIFQYYEEEERQRGNFPDRFSGHQFPNYSSELNVNALLLGDSALYLCASSPDRAITGELFFGEGSRLTVL.

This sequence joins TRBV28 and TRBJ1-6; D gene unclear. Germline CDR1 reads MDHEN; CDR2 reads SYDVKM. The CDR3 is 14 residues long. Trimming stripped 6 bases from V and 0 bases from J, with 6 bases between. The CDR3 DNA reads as TGTGCCAGCAGCCCTGTCTCCTATAATTCACCCCTCCACTTT. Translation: CASSPVSYNSPLHF.

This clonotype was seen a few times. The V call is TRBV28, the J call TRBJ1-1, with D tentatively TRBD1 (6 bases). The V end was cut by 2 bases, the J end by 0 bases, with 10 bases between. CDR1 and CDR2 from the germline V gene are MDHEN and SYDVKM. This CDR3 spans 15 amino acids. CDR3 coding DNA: TGTGCCAGCAGTTTAACGGGGGCGCTGAACACTGAAGCTTTCTTT. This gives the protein CASSLTGALNTEAFF.

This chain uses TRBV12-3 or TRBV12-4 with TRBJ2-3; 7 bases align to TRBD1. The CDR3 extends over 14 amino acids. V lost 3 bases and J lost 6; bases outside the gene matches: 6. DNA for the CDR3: TGTGCCAGCAGTTTGCGCAGGGGGAGTGATACGCAGTATTTT. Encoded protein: CASSLRRGSDTQYF.

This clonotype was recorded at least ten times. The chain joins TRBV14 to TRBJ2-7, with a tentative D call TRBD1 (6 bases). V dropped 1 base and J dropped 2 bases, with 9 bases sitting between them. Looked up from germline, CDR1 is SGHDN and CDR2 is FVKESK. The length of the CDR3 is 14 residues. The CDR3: CASSQAGAAYEQYF. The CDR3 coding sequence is TGTGCCAGCAGCCAAGCAGGGGCTGCCTACGAGCAGTACTTC.

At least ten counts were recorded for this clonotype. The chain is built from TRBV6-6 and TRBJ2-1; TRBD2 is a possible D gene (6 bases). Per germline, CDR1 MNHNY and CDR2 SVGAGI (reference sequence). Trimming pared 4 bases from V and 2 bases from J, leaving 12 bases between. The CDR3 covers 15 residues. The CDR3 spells CASSFKPGAYNEQFF. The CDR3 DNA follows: TGTGCCAGCAGTTTTAAACCGGGGGCCTACAATGAGCAGTTCTTC.

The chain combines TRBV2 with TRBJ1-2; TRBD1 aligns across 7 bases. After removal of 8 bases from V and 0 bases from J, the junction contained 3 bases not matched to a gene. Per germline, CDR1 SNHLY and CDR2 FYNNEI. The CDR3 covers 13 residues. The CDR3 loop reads CASPGQSNYGYTF. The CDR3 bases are TGTGCCAGCCCGGGACAGTCTAACTATGGCTACACCTTC. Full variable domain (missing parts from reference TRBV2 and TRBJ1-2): EPEVTQTPSHQVTQMGQEVILRCVPISNHLYFYWYRQILGQKVEFLVSFYNNEISEKSEIFDDQFSVERPDGSNFTLKIRSTKLEDSAMYFCASPGQSNYGYTFGSGTRLTVV.

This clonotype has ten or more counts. The DNA of the CDR3 is TGTGCCAGCAGCTCGGGACCGAAAAGGAATGAGCAGTTCTTC. Amino acid sequence: CASSSGPKRNEQFF. This rearrangement joins TRBV7-2 to TRBJ2-1; possibly TRBD1 or TRBD2 for D (5 bases each). V was clipped by 4 bases and J by 7 bases, with 14 bases between them. CDR3 length: 14 residues. Germline V gene sequence: CDR1 SGHTA, CDR2 FQGNSA.

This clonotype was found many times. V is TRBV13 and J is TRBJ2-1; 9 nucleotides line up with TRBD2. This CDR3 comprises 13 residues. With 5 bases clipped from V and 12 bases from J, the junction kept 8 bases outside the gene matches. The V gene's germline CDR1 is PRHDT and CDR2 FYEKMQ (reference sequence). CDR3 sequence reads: CASSPLAGEGQFF. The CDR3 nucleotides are TGTGCCAGCAGCCCATTAGCGGGGGAGGGGCAGTTCTTC.

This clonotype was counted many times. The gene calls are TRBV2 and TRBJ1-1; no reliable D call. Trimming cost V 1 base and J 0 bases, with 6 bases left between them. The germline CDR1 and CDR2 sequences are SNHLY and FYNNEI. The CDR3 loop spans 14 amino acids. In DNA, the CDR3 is TGTGCCAGCAGTGAAGTCTCCATGAACACTGAAGCTTTCTTT. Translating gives CASSEVSMNTEAFF.

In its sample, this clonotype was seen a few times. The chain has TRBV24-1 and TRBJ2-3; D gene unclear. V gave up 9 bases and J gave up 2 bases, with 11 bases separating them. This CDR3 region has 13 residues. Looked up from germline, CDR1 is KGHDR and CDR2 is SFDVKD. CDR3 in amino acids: CATSTSYTDTQYF. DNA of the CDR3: TGTGCCACCTCGACTTCCTACACAGATACGCAGTATTTT.

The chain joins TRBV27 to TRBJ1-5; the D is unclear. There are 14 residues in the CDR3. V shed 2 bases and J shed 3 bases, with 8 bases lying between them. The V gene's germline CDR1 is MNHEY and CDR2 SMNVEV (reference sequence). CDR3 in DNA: TGTGCCAGCAGTTTACGGGTTATCAATCAGCCCCAGCATTTT. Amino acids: CASSLRVINQPQHF.

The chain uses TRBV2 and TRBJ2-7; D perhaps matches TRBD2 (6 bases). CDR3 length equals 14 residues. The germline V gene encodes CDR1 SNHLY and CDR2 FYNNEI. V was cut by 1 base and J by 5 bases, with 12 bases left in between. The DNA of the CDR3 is TGTGCCAGCAGTGAAGGGGACGGGAGCGACGAGCAGTACTTC. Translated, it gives CASSEGDGSDEQYF. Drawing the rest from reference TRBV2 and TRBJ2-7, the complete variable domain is EPEVTQTPSHQVTQMGQEVILRCVPISNHLYFYWYRQILGQKVEFLVSFYNNEISEKSEIFDDQFSVERPDGSNFTLKIRSTKLEDSAMYFCASSEGDGSDEQYFGPGTRLTVT.